Below are 3 T cell receptor beta chains sequenced from a single sample in a study of T cell responses to AZD1222 COVID-19 vaccine. Sequencing was performed with immunoSEQ multiplex PCR; in TCRdb, only in-frame clones are kept and a portion is missing. This table holds roughly 140,000 clones, under 95% found once. The sequencing here drew on peripheral blood, taken 28 days after the second AZD1222 dose. The receptors come from an adult who received the AZD1222 COVID-19 vaccine.

J is TRBJ2-3 and V is TRBV5-1, with D tentatively TRBD2 (6 bases). Per the germline V gene, CDR1 is SGHRS and CDR2 is YFSETQ. The CDR3 consists of 15 residues. V lost 0 bases and J lost 3, with 11 bases in between. The CDR3 here is CASSLGGGSTDTQYF. CDR3 nucleotides: TGCGCCAGCAGCTTGGGCGGAGGGTCTACAGATACGCAGTATTTT. The variable domain in full, with the rest retrieved from reference TRBV5-1 and TRBJ2-3, is KAGVTQTPRYLIKTRGQQVTLSCSPISGHRSVSWYQQTPGQGLQFLFEYFSETQRNKGNFPGRFSGRQFSNSRSEMNVSTLELGDSALYLCASSLGGGSTDTQYFGPGTRLTVL.

The V and J genes are TRBV25-1 and TRBJ1-4; D call uncertain. The CDR3 loop spans 15 amino acids. The germline V gene has CDR1 MGHDK and CDR2 SYGVNS. V was shortened by 3 bases and J by 1 base, with 9 bases between the two germline ends. The CDR3 region is CASSESGRTNEKLFF. The CDR3 DNA is TGTGCCAGCAGTGAGTCGGGTCGAACTAATGAAAAACTGTTTTTT.

The V gene is TRBV7-6, the J gene TRBJ2-1, with 9 bases aligning to TRBD2. The CDR3 is 15 residues long. V lost 0 bases, J lost 9 bases, and 6 bases stayed unmatched. Per the germline V gene, CDR1 is SGHVS and CDR2 is FNYEAQ. DNA of the CDR3: TGTGCCAGCAGCTTAGCGGTAGCGGGAGTAGGTGAGCAGTTCTTC. This gives the protein CASSLAVAGVGEQFF.